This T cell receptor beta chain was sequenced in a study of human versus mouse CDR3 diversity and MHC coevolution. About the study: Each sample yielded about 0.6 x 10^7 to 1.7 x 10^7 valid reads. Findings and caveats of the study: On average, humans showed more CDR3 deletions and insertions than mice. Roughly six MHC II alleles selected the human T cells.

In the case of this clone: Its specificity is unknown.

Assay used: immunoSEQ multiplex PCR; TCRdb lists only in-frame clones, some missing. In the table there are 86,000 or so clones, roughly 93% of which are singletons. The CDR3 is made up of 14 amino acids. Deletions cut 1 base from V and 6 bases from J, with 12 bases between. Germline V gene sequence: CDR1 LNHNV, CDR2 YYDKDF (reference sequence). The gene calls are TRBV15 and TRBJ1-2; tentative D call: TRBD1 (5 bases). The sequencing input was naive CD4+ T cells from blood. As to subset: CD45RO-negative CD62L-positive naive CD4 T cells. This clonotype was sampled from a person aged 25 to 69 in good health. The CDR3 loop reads CATSRAGGRDGYTF. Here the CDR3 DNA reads TGTGCCACCAGCAGAGCGGGGGGGAGGGATGGCTACACCTTC.